This T cell receptor beta chain derives from a study of cytomegalovirus exposure and HLA in healthy donors. At the level of the study: Assignment to the Caucasian-associated ancestry cluster applied to approximately 79% of the approximately 400 genotyped donors.

In regard to this clone: What it binds is unknown.

Overall study results and limits: The availability of immune exposure information extended only to CMV serostatus. The later analysis indicated that the majority of CMV-associated TCR beta chains appeared HLA-restricted.

The CDR3 length is 11 residues. Germline V lookup: CDR1 MDHEN, CDR2 SYDVKM. Trimming cost V 6 bases and J 5 bases, with 7 bases left between them. PCR amplification relied on 60 Vbeta primers (plus 13 Jbeta primers). Using immunoSEQ multiplex PCR, the repertoire was profiled, and TCRdb retains in-frame clones only, with some absent. The repertoire holds around 130,000 clones, with roughly 76% as singletons. This sequence joins TRBV28 and TRBJ1-2; no clear D gene. This TCR was sampled from a man aged 30 to 45 in good health and CMV-seronegative. Sequencing was done on a sample of PBMCs. The CDR3 here is CASRVRYGYTF. In DNA form, the CDR3 reads TGTGCCAGCAGGGTGCGGTATGGCTACACCTTC.